This TCR beta chain was retrieved from a study of shared clonotypes between healthy human individuals. Findings of the study overall: Clonotype sharing among donors was expected to depend on sequencing depth.

This CDR3 is built from 14 residues. The trim removed 4 bases at V and 4 bases at J, leaving 5 bases unmatched. Germline loops: CDR1 MNHNS, CDR2 SASEGT. Details on this clone: Its antigen is not identified.

Replicate PCRs from sorted subsets contained roughly 200 ng DNA, which is 29,000 or so T cell genomes. Clones were read by immunoSEQ multiplex PCR, and TCRdb kept only the in-frame ones, dropping some. The sample lists 2 million to 2.5 million clones, approximately 94% occurring once. The chain recombines TRBV6-1 with TRBJ2-7; 9 nucleotides agree with TRBD1. The TCR sequence derives from a man between 18 and 29 years old in good health. Sequenced: naive CD4+ T cells sorted from blood. The subset is: CD45RA+ positively selected. CDR3 in DNA: TGTGCCAGCAGTGGCTACAGGGGGCCATACGAGCAGTACTTC. Protein sequence: CASSGYRGPYEQYF.